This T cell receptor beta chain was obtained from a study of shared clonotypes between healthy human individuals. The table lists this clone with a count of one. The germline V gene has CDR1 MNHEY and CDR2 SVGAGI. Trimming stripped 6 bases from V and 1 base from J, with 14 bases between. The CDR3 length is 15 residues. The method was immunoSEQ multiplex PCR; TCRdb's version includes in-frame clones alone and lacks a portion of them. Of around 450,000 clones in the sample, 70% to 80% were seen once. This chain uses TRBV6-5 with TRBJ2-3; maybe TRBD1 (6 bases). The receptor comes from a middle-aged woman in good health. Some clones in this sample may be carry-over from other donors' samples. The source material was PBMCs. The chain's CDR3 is CASSPYAGGTDTQYF. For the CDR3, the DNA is TGTGCCAGCAGCCCCTACGCAGGGGGCACAGATACGCAGTATTTT.